These 18 T cell receptor beta chains were sequenced from one sample in a study of blood T cell repertoires in COVID-19. The table came from immunoSEQ multiplex PCR; TCRdb's copy has only in-frame clones and leaves some out. This table has 200,000 to 300,000 clones, 87% appearing once. The sample taken for sequencing was PBMCs or T cells enriched from blood (not recorded which). Receptors originate from a woman aged 25-40 years with acute COVID-19.

The chain combines TRBV18 with TRBJ2-1, with 7 bases identical to TRBD2. The trim removed 0 bases at V and 2 bases at J, leaving 16 bases unmatched. There are 20 residues in the CDR3. CDR1 and CDR2 (germline): KGHSH, LQKENI. CDR3 sequence: CASSPPGDGGGSFPYNEQFF. The CDR3 nucleotides read TGTGCCAGCTCACCACCCGGGGATGGCGGGGGATCCTTTCCCTACAATGAGCAGTTCTTC.

The V call is TRBV7-2, the J call TRBJ1-5, with D tentatively TRBD1 (5 bases). The CDR3 has 15 amino acids. The V end lost 5 bases, the J end lost 6 bases, and 17 bases lay between the germline ends. In germline, CDR1 is SGHTA, CDR2 FQGNSA. The CDR3 nucleotides read TGTGCCAGCAGCCCGGACATAGGGGCCCCTCAGCCCCAGCATTTT. Its protein is CASSPDIGAPQPQHF.

This clone was detected many times. The chain couples TRBV7-9 to TRBJ1-5; D possibly corresponds to TRBD1 (5 bases). Trimming took off 5 bases at V and 0 bases at J, with 8 bases between the two ends. This CDR3 contains 14 residues. Looked up from germline, CDR1 is SEHNR and CDR2 is FQNEAQ (reference sequence). DNA of the CDR3: TGTGCCAGCAGCCCAGACAGTAGCAATCAGCCCCAGCATTTT. Protein product: CASSPDSSNQPQHF.

The V call is TRBV25-1, the J call TRBJ1-2; 7 nucleotides agree with TRBD1. Germline V gene lookup returns CDR1 MGHDK and CDR2 SYGVNS. The CDR3 runs 16 residues. The J segment lost 2 bases and the V segment lost 3 bases, leaving 9 bases of the junction unmatched. As DNA, the CDR3 is TGTGCCAGCAGTGAGCCGCTTCTGACAGGGAACTATGGCTACACCTTC. Amino acids: CASSEPLLTGNYGYTF.

The V gene is TRBV5-1, the J gene TRBJ2-2; D perhaps matches TRBD1 (5 bases). V was clipped by 2 bases and J by 0 bases, with 11 bases between them. Germline CDR1 and CDR2: SGHRS and YFSETQ. The CDR3 is 16 residues long. This CDR3 is CASSLTGTTNTGELFF. As DNA, the CDR3 is TGCGCCAGCAGCTTAACAGGTACAACGAACACCGGGGAGCTGTTTTTT. The entire variable domain, with the rest obtained from reference TRBV5-1 and TRBJ2-2, is as follows: KAGVTQTPRYLIKTRGQQVTLSCSPISGHRSVSWYQQTPGQGLQFLFEYFSETQRNKGNFPGRFSGRQFSNSRSEMNVSTLELGDSALYLCASSLTGTTNTGELFFGEGSRLTVL.

This rearrangement joins TRBV21-1 to TRBJ2-7; TRBD1, the D gene given by the table, was not confirmed from the DNA. TRBV21-1 is assigned pseudogene status. This CDR3 is 16 amino acids long. CDR3 in DNA: TGTGCCAGCAGCAAAGGTGGGGGACAGGGGTCCTACGAGCAGTACTTC. It yields the protein CASSKGGGQGSYEQYF.

The genes are TRBV2 and TRBJ1-2; unclear D gene. This CDR3 has 14 amino acids. V lost 0 bases and J 10 bases, leaving 15 bases between the germline ends. The germline V gene encodes CDR1 SNHLY and CDR2 FYNNEI. The CDR3 nucleotides read TGTGCCAGCAGTGAAGCACGCGGTGTTTTAGACTACACCTTC. Translating gives CASSEARGVLDYTF.

The chain links TRBV27 to TRBJ1-6, with D hard to call. The length of the CDR3 is 12 residues. With 3 bases removed from V and 6 bases from J, the gap between germline ends came to 3 bases. Germline CDR1 MNHEY, CDR2 SMNVEV (reference sequence). CDR3 protein: CASSFSNSPLHF. The CDR3 region has the DNA TGTGCCAGCAGTTTTAGTAATTCACCCCTCCACTTT.

This chain links TRBV7-9 with TRBJ2-5; 12 bases match TRBD2. With 2 bases clipped from V and 2 bases from J, the junction kept 6 bases outside the gene matches. The germline V gene has CDR1 SEHNR and CDR2 FQNEAQ (reference sequence). The CDR3 is 17 amino acids. In DNA form, the CDR3 reads TGTGCCAGCAGCTTAAGACTAGCGGGGGTAACTCAAGAGACCCAGTACTTC. The encoded protein is CASSLRLAGVTQETQYF.

The chain couples TRBV25-1 to TRBJ1-2; TRBD1 matches 7 bases. This CDR3 spans 16 amino acids. Germline V lookup: CDR1 MGHDK, CDR2 SYGVNS. With 2 bases clipped from V and 3 bases from J, the junction kept 9 bases outside the gene matches. The CDR3 is CASSEPGTQGYYGYTF. Here the CDR3 DNA reads TGTGCCAGCAGTGAACCAGGCACACAGGGGTACTATGGCTACACCTTC.

This rearrangement joins TRBV27 to TRBJ1-3; D is undetermined. The CDR3 is made up of 13 amino acids. Germline values: CDR1 MNHEY, CDR2 SMNVEV (reference sequence). The V end lost 3 bases, the J end lost 3 bases, and 6 bases lay between the germline ends. DNA for the CDR3: TGTGCCAGCAGTTTCGGGGTTGGAAACACCATATATTTT. It specifies CASSFGVGNTIYF.

This clone was counted a single time. V usage is TRBV7-2 and J usage is TRBJ1-1; no reliable D call. With 1 base removed from V and 7 bases from J, the gap between germline ends came to 10 bases. The CDR3 covers 13 residues. Germline CDR1 reads SGHTA; CDR2 reads FQGNSA. As DNA, the CDR3 is TGTGCCAGCAGCTTAGGTCCCAGAAATGAAGCTTTCTTT. It is translated as CASSLGPRNEAFF.

CDR3 bases: TGCGCCAGCAGCTCGACAGAGTGGTACTATGGCTACACCTTC. Translated: CASSSTEWYYGYTF. This chain links TRBV5-1 with TRBJ1-2; weak D call: TRBD1 (5 bases). Germline-derived CDR1 and CDR2 are SGHRS and YFSETQ. Trimming took off 3 bases at V and 3 bases at J, with 12 bases between the two ends. The CDR3 sequence is 14 residues long.

V and J are TRBV7-2 and TRBJ2-3; 12 positions agree with TRBD2. The V gene's germline CDR1 is SGHTA and CDR2 FQGNSA. This CDR3 is built from 16 residues. The J segment lost 5 bases and the V segment lost 0 bases, leaving 3 bases of the junction unmatched. The CDR3 loop reads CASSLATSGGIDTQYF. In DNA, the CDR3 is TGTGCCAGCAGCTTAGCGACTAGCGGGGGAATAGATACGCAGTATTTT.

Concerning this clone: At one of its ends the junction is not consistent with the germline gene, which may arise from a read error. This chain uses TRBV7-7 with TRBJ1-4; TRBD1 agrees at 7 bases. This CDR3 has 15 amino acids. Germline values: CDR1 SSHAT, CDR2 FNYEAQ (reference sequence). CDR3 sequence: CASSLSTGLGEKLFF. Here the CDR3 DNA reads TGTGCTAGCAGCTTATCGACAGGGTTAGGAGAAAAACTGTTTTTT. Full variable domain (outside the CDR3, taken from reference TRBV7-7 and TRBJ1-4): GAGVSQSPRYKVTKRGQDVTLRCDPISSHATLYWYQQALGQGPEFLTYFNYEAQPDKSGLPSDRFSAERPEGSISTLTIQRTEQRDSAMYRCASSLSTGLGEKLFFGSGTQLSVL.

This clone was counted a single time. This chain links TRBV27 with TRBJ2-1, with 7 bases that match TRBD2. Unmatched junction bases numbered 7, after V lost 5 bases and J lost 0 bases. The germline V gene has CDR1 MNHEY and CDR2 SMNVEV (reference sequence). CDR3 size: 16 residues. The CDR3 region has the DNA TGTGCCAGCAGTGGCCCCGGGGGGAGCTCCTACAATGAGCAGTTCTTC. Its translation is CASSGPGGSSYNEQFF.

The chain employs TRBV7-9 and TRBJ1-4; weak D call: TRBD1 (5 bases). Per the germline V gene, CDR1 is SEHNR and CDR2 is FQNEAQ (reference sequence). The V end was cut by 5 bases, the J end by 0 bases, with 13 bases between. The CDR3 sequence is 16 residues long. The CDR3 is CASSPRQPSTNEKLFF. CDR3 coding DNA: TGTGCCAGCAGCCCCCGACAGCCCTCAACTAATGAAAAACTGTTTTTT.

The V and J genes are TRBV5-1 and TRBJ2-1; a possible D gene is TRBD2 (11 bases). The CDR3 loop spans 19 amino acids. Trimming removed 4 bases at V and 4 bases at J, with 27 bases between. Germline assignment: CDR1 SGHRS and CDR2 YFSETQ. In DNA, the CDR3 is TGCGCCAGCAGCGCGGGACAGGGGCTAGCGGGGGGTAGTTACAATGAGCAGTTCTTC. Amino acid sequence: CASSAGQGLAGGSYNEQFF. The full variable domain, with the rest looked up from reference TRBV5-1 and TRBJ2-1, is KAGVTQTPRYLIKTRGQQVTLSCSPISGHRSVSWYQQTPGQGLQFLFEYFSETQRNKGNFPGRFSGRQFSNSRSEMNVSTLELGDSALYLCASSAGQGLAGGSYNEQFFGPGTRLTVL.